These 20 T cell receptor beta chains share one sample of origin, sequenced in a study of tumor-infiltrating lymphocytes in oesophageal squamous cell carcinoma. TCRdb analysed the PCR reads with MiXCR anew, one entry per CDR3 protein. The table has under 20,000 distinct CDR3 sequences, roughly 40% seen once. Source material: normal esophageal tissue next to the tumor. The receptors were gathered from a female donor with esophageal squamous cell carcinoma.

This clonotype is large. The chain recombines TRBV24-1 with TRBJ2-1; D is tentatively TRBD1 or TRBD2 (6 bases each). The CDR3 runs to 17 residues. V gave up 5 bases and J gave up 4 bases, with 20 bases separating them. Per the germline V gene, CDR1 is KGHDR and CDR2 is SFDVKD. In nucleotides, the CDR3 is TGTGCCACCAGTGGAAGCGGAGGGGGACGCGGGTACAATGAGCAGTTCTTC. Residues: CATSGSGGGRGYNEQFF.

The rearrangement links TRBV7-8 to TRBJ2-3; TRBD2 is a possible D gene (6 bases). Germline V gene lookup returns CDR1 SGHVS and CDR2 FQNEAQ. V was trimmed by 2 bases and J by 3 bases, leaving 9 bases between them. The length of the CDR3 is 14 residues. The CDR3 nucleotides are TGTGCCAGCAGCTTATGGGACTTTACAGATACGCAGTATTTT. Its protein product is CASSLWDFTDTQYF.

This clonotype was found a few times. This chain connects TRBV10-2 to TRBJ2-3; 9 nucleotides align to TRBD2. Germline V gene lookup returns CDR1 WSHSY and CDR2 SAAADI. This CDR3 comprises 16 residues. The trim removed 6 bases at V and 14 bases at J, leaving 21 bases unmatched. CDR3 DNA: TGCGCCAGCAGGTCCTTAGCGGGAGATTCCACCGGGGAGCTGTATTTT. Encoded protein: CASRSLAGDSTGELYF.

The genes are TRBV6-1 and TRBJ2-1; TRBD2 matches at 10 bases. Per germline, CDR1 MNHNS and CDR2 SASEGT. Trimming removed 5 bases from V and 1 base from J; junction bases left unmatched: 8. The CDR3 has 17 amino acids. The CDR3 DNA sequence: TGTGCCAGCAGTTACGCGTCTAGCGGGGGTTCCTACAATGAGCAGTTCTTC. The encoded protein is CASSYASSGGSYNEQFF.

The chain couples TRBV6-1 to TRBJ2-3; D unresolved. Between the trimmed V and J ends, which lost 5 bases and 6 bases, there was a span of 18 bases. Germline values: CDR1 MNHNS, CDR2 SASEGT. There are 15 residues in the CDR3. CDR3 nucleotides: TGTGCCAGCAGTTCCATGCTCGTGGGCCCTGATACGCAGTATTTT. It yields the protein CASSSMLVGPDTQYF.

The chain has TRBV6-5 and TRBJ2-1, with TRBD2 matching 8 bases. The CDR3 extends over 13 amino acids. Germline V lookup: CDR1 MNHEY, CDR2 SVGAGI. V shed 6 bases and J 3 bases; nucleotides not matched to a gene: 1. The CDR3 reads CASRTSDYNEQFF. As DNA, the CDR3 is TGTGCCAGCAGGACTAGCGACTACAATGAGCAGTTCTTC.

The rearrangement links TRBV2 to TRBJ1-4; D perhaps matches TRBD1 (6 bases). Germline V gene data show CDR1 as SNHLY and CDR2 as FYNNEI. V was clipped by 8 bases and J by 8 bases, with 12 bases between them. There are 12 residues in the CDR3. Here the CDR3 DNA reads TGTGCCAGCCGGGACAACTCAGAAAAACTGTTTTTT. Translation: CASRDNSEKLFF.

This clonotype was seen a handful of times. V usage is TRBV19 and J usage is TRBJ2-1, with D unclear. The J call is uncertain, as TRBJ2-7 better fits the DNA end. There are 14 residues in the CDR3. Germline V lookup: CDR1 LNHDA, CDR2 SQIVND (reference sequence). The CDR3 DNA reads as TGTGCCAGTAGTATAGACGGCTTATACAATGAGCAGTACTTC. Residues: CASSIDGLYNEQYF.

This clonotype was picked up a small number of times. CDR3 sequence reads: CASSLAGGQRNTQYF. In DNA, the CDR3 is TGTGCCAGCAGCTTAGCGGGGGGGCAGAGGAATACGCAGTATTTT. The chain has TRBV7-2 and TRBJ2-3; D may be TRBD2 (7 bases). Trimming removed 0 bases at V and 7 bases at J, with 14 bases between. Germline assignment: CDR1 SGHTA and CDR2 FQGNSA. The CDR3 spans 15 residues.

By share, this clonotype counts as medium-sized. V usage is TRBV7-3 and J usage is TRBJ2-5, with D tentatively TRBD1 or TRBD2 (5 bases each). CDR3 size: 13 residues. V shed 5 bases and J shed 4 bases, with 11 bases lying between them. The germline V gene encodes CDR1 SGHTA and CDR2 FQGTGA. DNA for the CDR3: TGTGCCAGCAGCCGGTCGGGGCTAGAGACCCAGTACTTC. Its translation is CASSRSGLETQYF.

Concerning this clonotype: Without the conserved terminal phenylalanine or tryptophan, this CDR3 likely stems from a read error. The limits of the CDR3 on the DNA are not certain, so only TCRdb's listed CDR3 is given. This rearrangement joins TRBV28 to TRBJ2-3; the tabulated D call, TRBD1, remains unverified against the DNA. The CDR3 is 15 residues long, counting both termini. Germline loops: CDR1 MDHEN, CDR2 SYDVKM. The CDR3 region is CASSQGQVGRETQFS.

This clonotype was seen many times. This chain links TRBV6-1 with TRBJ1-4, with 7 positions matching TRBD1. CDR3 length: 16 amino acids. With 5 bases clipped from V and 0 bases from J, the junction kept 6 bases outside the gene matches. The germline gives CDR1 MNHNS, CDR2 SASEGT. The CDR3 is CASSQDRAPTNEKLFF. The CDR3 DNA reads as TGTGCCAGCAGTCAAGACAGGGCTCCAACTAATGAAAAACTGTTTTTT.

The rearrangement joins TRBV7-8 to TRBJ2-7; D is possibly TRBD2 (5 bases). The J call may be mistaken, given a closer DNA end match to TRBJ2-5. Germline V gene sequence: CDR1 SGHVS, CDR2 FQNEAQ. This CDR3 has 15 amino acids. As DNA, the CDR3 is TGTGCCAGCAGCCCCGACGGGCGACTACAAGAGACCCAGTACTTC. This gives the protein CASSPDGRLQETQYF.

The sample holds many counts of this clonotype. The chain is built from TRBV6-6 and TRBJ2-5; TRBD2 matches at 9 bases. From germline, CDR1 is MNHNY and CDR2 SVGAGI (reference sequence). The CDR3 covers 20 residues. V was clipped by 0 bases and J by 2 bases; unmatched bases: 16. CDR3 sequence: CASSYSRIGGGGRGQETQYF. For the CDR3, the DNA is TGTGCCAGCAGTTACTCGAGAATAGGCGGCGGCGGGAGGGGTCAAGAGACCCAGTACTTC.

The chain is built from TRBV6-6 and TRBJ1-2; the match to TRBD1 covers 7 bases. V shed 6 bases, J shed 8 bases, and the junction held 12 bases outside the gene matches. The V gene's germline CDR1 is MNHNY and CDR2 SVGAGI (reference sequence). This CDR3 spans 14 amino acids. CDR3 amino acids: CASRSGQLTSGYTF. DNA for the CDR3: TGTGCCAGCAGATCGGGACAGCTGACTAGCGGCTACACCTTC.

This clonotype was observed many times. The chain couples TRBV4-2 to TRBJ2-5; 8 bases map to TRBD2. The CDR3 totals 17 residues. V dropped 4 bases and J dropped 1; count of bases not matched to a gene: 11. Germline values: CDR1 LGHNA, CDR2 YNFKEQ. CDR3 DNA sequence: TGTGCCAGCAGCCTCGGGGATAGCGGGGCAACCCAAGAGACCCAGTACTTC. Protein product: CASSLGDSGATQETQYF.

This clonotype has just a few counts. The V gene is TRBV7-6, the J gene TRBJ1-2; D is unresolved. CDR1 SGHVS and CDR2 FNYEAQ come from the germline V gene. The CDR3 extends over 15 amino acids. The ends were cut back, 0 bases at V and 2 bases at J, with 10 bases in the middle. CDR3 amino acids: CASSLAPADNYGYTF. The DNA of the CDR3 is TGTGCCAGCAGCTTAGCGCCGGCAGACAACTATGGCTACACCTTC.

Many counts were recorded for this clonotype. CDR3 nucleotides: TGTGCCATCGGGACCCCGGGTGGAAATGAGCAGTACTTC. Translated: CAIGTPGGNEQYF. The rearrangement joins TRBV10-3 to TRBJ2-5, with D perhaps TRBD1 or TRBD2 (5 bases each). The CDR3 sequence is 13 residues long. V lost 8 bases and J lost 11, with 21 bases in between. Germline loops: CDR1 ENHRY, CDR2 SYGVKD.

This clonotype was seen more than once but under ten times. It is likely a read error, because the conserved phenylalanine at the end of the CDR3 is missing. The DNA is left out, because the CDR3 cannot be placed on it with certainty; the CDR3 is given as TCRdb lists it. This chain connects TRBV28 to TRBJ2-5. The CDR3 is made up of 13 amino acids, end residues included. Germline CDR1 and CDR2: MDHEN and SYDVKM. The CDR3 sequence is CASRVGYGYTFGS.

This chain links TRBV19 with TRBJ2-7, with TRBD2 identical over 16 bases. The end of the DNA fits TRBJ2-1 better, so the J call may be wrong. CDR3 size: 18 residues. Germline V gene sequence: CDR1 LNHDA, CDR2 SQIVND (reference sequence). The CDR3 nucleotides read TGTGCCAGTAGTATGGTGGGACTAGCGGGAGGGGGGGGCAATGAGCAGTTCTTC. This gives the protein CASSMVGLAGGGGNEQFF.